The present TCR beta chain was sequenced within a study of blood T cell repertoires in COVID-19. About the study: Sources were T cells, B-cell-depleted T cells, or PBMCs; the material itself was cDNA or gDNA.

This clone was recorded once. Other DNA sequences in this sample translate to the same CDR3. CDR1 and CDR2 (germline): LGHNA, YNFKEQ. The germline V and J ends were trimmed by 2 bases and 4 bases, with 9 bases remaining between them. This CDR3 contains 13 residues. The repertoire was sequenced with immunoSEQ multiplex PCR; TCRdb's copy has only in-frame clones and lacks some. The sample lists about 200,000 clones, roughly 80% occurring once. The chain uses TRBV4-2 and TRBJ2-7; maybe TRBD1 (6 bases). Source material: peripheral blood. The origin of this receptor is a woman aged 80 or over with COVID-19, enrolled during active disease. Here the CDR3 reads CASSQRGSYEQYF. The CDR3 coding sequence is TGTGCCAGCAGCCAAAGGGGGTCGTACGAGCAGTACTTC.